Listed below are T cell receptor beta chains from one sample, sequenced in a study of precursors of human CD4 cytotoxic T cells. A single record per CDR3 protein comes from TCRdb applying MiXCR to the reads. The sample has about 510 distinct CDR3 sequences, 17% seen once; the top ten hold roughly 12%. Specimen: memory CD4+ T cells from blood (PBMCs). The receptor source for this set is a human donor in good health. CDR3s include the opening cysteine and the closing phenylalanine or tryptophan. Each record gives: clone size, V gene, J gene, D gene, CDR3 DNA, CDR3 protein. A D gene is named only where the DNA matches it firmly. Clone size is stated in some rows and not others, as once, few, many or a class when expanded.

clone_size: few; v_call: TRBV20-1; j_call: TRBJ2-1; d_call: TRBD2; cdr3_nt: TGCAGTGCCACTGGAAGCGGGGGATCTTACAATGAGCAGTTCTTC; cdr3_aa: CSATGSGGSYNEQFF
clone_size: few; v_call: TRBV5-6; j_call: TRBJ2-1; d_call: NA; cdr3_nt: TGTGCCAGCAGCTTTTACAAGTCCTACAATGAGCAGTTCTTC; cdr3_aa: CASSFYKSYNEQFF
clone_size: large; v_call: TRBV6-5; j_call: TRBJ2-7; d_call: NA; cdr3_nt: TGTGCCAGCACAACCAGAGGCTACGAGCAGTACTTC; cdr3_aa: CASTTRGYEQYF
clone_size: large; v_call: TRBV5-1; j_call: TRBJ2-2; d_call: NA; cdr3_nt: TGCGCCAGCAGCTTTACGACGGGCACCGGGGAGCTGTTTTTT; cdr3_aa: CASSFTTGTGELFF
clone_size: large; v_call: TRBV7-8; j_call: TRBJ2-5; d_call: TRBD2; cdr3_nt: TGTGCCAGCAGCGCAAGATTAGCGGGGGGATTAGAGACCCAGTACTTC; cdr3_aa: CASSARLAGGLETQYF
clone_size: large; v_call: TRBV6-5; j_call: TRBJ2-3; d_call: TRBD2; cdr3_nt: TGTGCCAGCAGTCTAGCGGGGGGCACAGATACGCAGTATTTT; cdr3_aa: CASSLAGGTDTQYF
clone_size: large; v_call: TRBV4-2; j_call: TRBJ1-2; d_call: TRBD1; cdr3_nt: TGTGCCAGCAGCCAAGAGACAGGGACTCGTCTTAACTATGGCTACACCTTC; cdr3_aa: CASSQETGTRLNYGYTF
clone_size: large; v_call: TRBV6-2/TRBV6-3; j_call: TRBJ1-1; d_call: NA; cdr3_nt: TGTGCCAGCAGTTACGTCGGAGTCCGGGGTGAAGCTTTCTTT; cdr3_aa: CASSYVGVRGEAFF
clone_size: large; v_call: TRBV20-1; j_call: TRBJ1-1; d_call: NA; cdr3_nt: TGCAGTGCTTTTGAGGGCGGCAGAAACACTGAAGCTTTCTTT; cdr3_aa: CSAFEGGRNTEAFF
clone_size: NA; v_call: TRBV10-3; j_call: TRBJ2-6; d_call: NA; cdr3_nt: TGTGCCATCGGGACAATCGCTGGGGCCAACGTCCTGACTTTC; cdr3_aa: CAIGTIAGANVLTF
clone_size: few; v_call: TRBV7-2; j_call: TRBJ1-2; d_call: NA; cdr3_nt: TGTGCCAGCAGCTGGAAGCGCGAGGGCTATGGCTACACCTTC; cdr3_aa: CASSWKREGYGYTF
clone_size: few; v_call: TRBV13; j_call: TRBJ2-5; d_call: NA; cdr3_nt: TGTGCCAGCAGCCCCCGGAGGGGGGAGACCCAGTACTTC; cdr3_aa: CASSPRRGETQYF
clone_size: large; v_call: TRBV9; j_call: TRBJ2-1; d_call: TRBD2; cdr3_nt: TGTGCCAGCAGCAAACCTACTAGCGCAGGGAACAATGAGCAGTTCTTC; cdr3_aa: CASSKPTSAGNNEQFF
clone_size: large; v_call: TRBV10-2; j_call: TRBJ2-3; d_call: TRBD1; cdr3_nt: TGCGCCAGCAGTTCATTACAGGGGGATACGCAGTATTTT; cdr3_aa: CASSSLQGDTQYF
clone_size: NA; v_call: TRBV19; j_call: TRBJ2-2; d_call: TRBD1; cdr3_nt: TGTGCCAGTGGCCGACAGGGGGCAAGCACCGGGGAGCTGTTTTTT; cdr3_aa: CASGRQGASTGELFF
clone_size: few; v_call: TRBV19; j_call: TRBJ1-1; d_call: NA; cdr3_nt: TGTGCCAGTAAGTCGACAGGAAGAGTGACTGAAGCTTTCTTT; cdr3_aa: CASKSTGRVTEAFF
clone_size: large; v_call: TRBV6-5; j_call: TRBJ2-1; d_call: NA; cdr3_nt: TGTGCCAGCAGTAAAGGGGCTATCTACAATGAGCAGTTCTTC; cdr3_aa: CASSKGAIYNEQFF
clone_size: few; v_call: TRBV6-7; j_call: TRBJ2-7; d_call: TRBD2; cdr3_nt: TGTGCCAGCAGCGACCCCGGGACTAGTTTCTACGAGCAGTACTTC; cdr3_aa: CASSDPGTSFYEQYF
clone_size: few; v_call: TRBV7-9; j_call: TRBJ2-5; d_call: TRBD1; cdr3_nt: TGTGCCAGCAGCTCAGGCCGTAAAGCGGGACAGGGGGAGACCCAGTACTTC; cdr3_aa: CASSSGRKAGQGETQYF
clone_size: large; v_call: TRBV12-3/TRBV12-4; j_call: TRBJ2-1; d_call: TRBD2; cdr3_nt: TGTGCCAGCAGAGGGACTAGCGGGAGGGCTGGTGAGCAGTTCTTC; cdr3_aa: CASRGTSGRAGEQFF
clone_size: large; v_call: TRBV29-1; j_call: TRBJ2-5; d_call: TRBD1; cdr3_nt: TGCAGCGCCAGAGACAGGGTATATGGGCAGACCCAGTACTTC; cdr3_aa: CSARDRVYGQTQYF
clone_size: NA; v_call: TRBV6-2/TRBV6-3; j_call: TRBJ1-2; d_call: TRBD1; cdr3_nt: TGTGCCAGCAGTAACCGGGACAGGGCCGGCACCTTC; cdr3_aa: CASSNRDRAGTF
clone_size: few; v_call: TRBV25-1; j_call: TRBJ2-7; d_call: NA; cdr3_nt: TGTGCCAGCAGTACTGAGGCGGTGACCTACGAGCAGTACTTC; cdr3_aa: CASSTEAVTYEQYF
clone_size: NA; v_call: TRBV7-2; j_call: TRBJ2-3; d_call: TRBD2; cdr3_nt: TGTGCCAGCAGCTTAAGACGCGGGGGAGGCACAGATACACAGTATTTT; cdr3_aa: CASSLRRGGGTDTQYF
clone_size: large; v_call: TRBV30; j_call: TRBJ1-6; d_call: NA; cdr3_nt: TGTGCCTGGAGTGGGAGGGTCGCCTATAATTCACCCCTCCACTTT; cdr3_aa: CAWSGRVAYNSPLHF